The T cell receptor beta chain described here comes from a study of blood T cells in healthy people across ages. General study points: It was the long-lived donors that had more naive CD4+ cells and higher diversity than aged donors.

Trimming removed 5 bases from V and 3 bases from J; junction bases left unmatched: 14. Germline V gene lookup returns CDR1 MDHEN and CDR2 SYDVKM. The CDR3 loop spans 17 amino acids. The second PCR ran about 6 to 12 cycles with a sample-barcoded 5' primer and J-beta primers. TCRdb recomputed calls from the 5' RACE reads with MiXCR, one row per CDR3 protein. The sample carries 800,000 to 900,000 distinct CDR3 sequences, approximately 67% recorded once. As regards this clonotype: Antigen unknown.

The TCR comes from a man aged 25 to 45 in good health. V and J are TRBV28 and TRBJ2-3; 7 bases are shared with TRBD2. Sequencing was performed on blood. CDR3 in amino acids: CASSGPPGGGRTDTQYF. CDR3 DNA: TGTGCCAGCAGTGGTCCCCCAGGCGGGGGACGGACAGATACGCAGTATTTT. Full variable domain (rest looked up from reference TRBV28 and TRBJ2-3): DVKVTQSSRYLVKRTGEKVFLECVQDMDHENMFWYRQDPGLGLRLIYFSYDVKMKEKGDIPEGYSVSREKKERFSLILESASTNQTSMYLCASSGPPGGGRTDTQYFGPGTRLTVL.